This entry lists 20 T cell receptor beta chains sequenced from one sample in a study of blood T cells in healthy people across ages. Primers used in a second PCR of about 6 to 11 cycles were a sample-barcoded 5' primer and a J-beta primer mix. MiXCR, run by TCRdb on the 5' RACE reads, gives a single entry per CDR3 protein. The sample shows roughly 550,000 distinct CDR3 sequences, nearly 25% of them seen only once. The sample was also reused in another study, on T cells of mothers and their children.

The sequencing input was blood. The receptors come from a boy younger than 18 in good health.

There are a few counts of this clonotype. The rearrangement joins TRBV27 to TRBJ2-3; 9 bases match TRBD2. CDR1 and CDR2 from the germline V gene are MNHEY and SMNVEV (reference sequence). Trimming at V came to 8 bases and at J to 2 bases, leaving 17 bases not matched to a gene. This CDR3 comprises 18 residues. CDR3 amino acids: CASSLYPPSGAITDTQYF. The DNA for the CDR3 is TGTGCCAGCTCCTTATACCCCCCTAGCGGGGCTATCACAGATACGCAGTATTTT.

The J gene is TRBJ2-7, the V gene TRBV28, with 10 bases aligning to TRBD2. Germline V gene data show CDR1 as MDHEN and CDR2 as SYDVKM. The CDR3 has 14 amino acids. The trim removed 6 bases at V and 1 base at J, leaving 3 bases unmatched. Written as DNA, the CDR3 is TGTGCCAGCAGGGTTAGCGGGAGGTCCTACGAGCAGTACTTC. This codes for CASRVSGRSYEQYF.

There are a few counts of this clonotype. The chain links TRBV6-2 or TRBV6-3 to TRBJ2-1; TRBD1 agrees at 7 bases. The CDR3 consists of 16 residues. Germline V lookup: CDR1 MNHEY, CDR2 SVGEGT. V lost 2 bases, J lost 2 bases, and 6 bases stayed unmatched. The CDR3 DNA reads as TGTGCCAGCAGTTACGTCCGGGACAGTGCCTACAATGAGCAGTTCTTC. Translated: CASSYVRDSAYNEQFF.

This clonotype has just a few counts. V is TRBV30 and J is TRBJ2-5, with 7 bases lining up with TRBD1. Per germline, CDR1 GTSNPN and CDR2 SVGIG (reference sequence). This CDR3 spans 20 amino acids. V dropped 2 bases and J dropped 5; count of bases not matched to a gene: 26. CDR3 in amino acids: CAWSPKLRSGTEGLGETQYF. The DNA for the CDR3 is TGTGCCTGGAGTCCGAAACTCCGATCCGGGACAGAGGGCCTGGGGGAGACCCAGTACTTC.

This clonotype was observed a few times. This chain links TRBV29-1 with TRBJ2-3; D gene unclear. The CDR3 has 19 amino acids. V was cut by 0 bases and J by 2 bases, with 24 bases left in between. Per the germline V gene, CDR1 is SQVTM and CDR2 is ANQGSEA. CDR3: CSVEEEAAEHQLYTDTQYF. The CDR3, as DNA: TGCAGCGTTGAAGAAGAGGCAGCTGAACACCAATTATACACAGATACGCAGTATTTT.

V and J are TRBV10-3 and TRBJ2-5, with D uncertain. The DNA end favors TRBJ2-1, so the J call may be wrong. The CDR3 is 13 amino acids. Germline CDR1 ENHRY, CDR2 SYGVKD. The CDR3 DNA follows: TGTGCCATCAGCCAGCACGAAGGTAATGAGCAGTTCTTC. Translated: CAISQHEGNEQFF.

This clonotype was observed a handful of times. V is TRBV7-9 and J is TRBJ2-5; D unclear. Judging by the DNA end, TRBJ2-1 fits better; the J call may be wrong. The CDR3 is 13 residues long. Germline CDR1 SEHNR, CDR2 FQNEAQ (reference sequence). CDR3 sequence: CASSLGDNTEQFF. CDR3 sequence (DNA): TGTGCCAGCAGCTTAGGCGACAACACTGAGCAGTTCTTC.

This chain links TRBV12-3 or TRBV12-4 with TRBJ1-2, with 7 positions matching TRBD1. The CDR3 loop spans 17 amino acids. The J segment lost 6 bases and the V segment lost 5 bases, leaving 18 bases of the junction unmatched. DNA of the CDR3: TGTGCCAGCAGTCGTGTACTAGGGACAGAGATCGGGAATGGCTACACCTTC. This encodes CASSRVLGTEIGNGYTF.

V usage is TRBV5-5 and J usage is TRBJ2-6; D not certain. In germline, CDR1 is SGHKS, CDR2 YYEKEE (reference sequence). This CDR3 region has 17 residues. Trimming removed 2 bases from V and 0 bases from J, with 12 bases in between. The CDR3 sequence: CASSLPQTASGANVLTF. In nucleotides, the CDR3 is TGTGCCAGCAGCTTACCTCAAACCGCCTCTGGGGCCAACGTCCTGACTTTC.

The chain is built from TRBV5-1 and TRBJ2-7; D is uncertain. Germline CDR1 and CDR2: SGHRS and YFSETQ. The CDR3 extends over 11 amino acids. V dropped 4 bases and J dropped 6 bases, with 8 bases sitting between them. CDR3 sequence (DNA): TGCGCCAGCAGCGCACTTGGCGAGCAGTACTTC. Encoded protein: CASSALGEQYF.

This clonotype was seen a handful of times. This chain joins TRBV6-1 and TRBJ2-3; no clear D gene. The CDR3 is made up of 16 amino acids. Germline V lookup: CDR1 MNHNS, CDR2 SASEGT. V gave up 3 bases and J gave up 2 bases, with 15 bases separating them. The CDR3 loop reads CASSDPGWVFTDTQYF. CDR3 DNA: TGTGCCAGCAGTGACCCCGGGTGGGTCTTCACAGATACGCAGTATTTT.

The rearrangement uses TRBV24-1 and TRBJ2-7; 8 bases are a match to TRBD1. The CDR3 is 15 amino acids. Looked up from germline, CDR1 is KGHDR and CDR2 is SFDVKD. V was clipped by 2 bases and J by 5 bases; unmatched bases: 7. CDR3 nucleotides: TGTGCCACCAGTGATTGGGGGACAGGTCTCCACGAGCAGTACTTC. As protein: CATSDWGTGLHEQYF.

This clonotype showed up just a few times. This chain joins TRBV3-1 and TRBJ1-5; D is ambiguous. Trimming left V 0 bases short and J 7 bases short, with 10 bases between. CDR1 is LGHDT, CDR2 YNNKEL, per germline (reference sequence). The CDR3 totals 14 residues. The CDR3, as DNA: TGTGCCAGCAGCCAAGAGGGCCCTCGGCAGCCCCAGCATTTT. Encoded protein: CASSQEGPRQPQHF.

This clonotype was found a few times. The V gene is TRBV3-1, the J gene TRBJ2-1; TRBD2 aligns across 9 bases. CDR3 length equals 19 residues. The V segment lost 5 bases and the J segment 0 bases; nucleotides outside the gene matches: 14. Germline V gene lookup returns CDR1 LGHDT and CDR2 YNNKEL (reference sequence). CDR3 coding DNA: TGTGCCAGCAGCATAGACACAGCGGGGGGAGGCCTCTCCTACAATGAGCAGTTCTTC. Encoded protein: CASSIDTAGGGLSYNEQFF.

A few counts support this clonotype. This rearrangement joins TRBV6-5 to TRBJ2-5; 8 bases are shared with TRBD1. Germline trimming cut 7 bases from V and 6 bases from J; bases unmatched to any gene: 7. The CDR3 consists of 13 residues. Germline assignment: CDR1 MNHEY and CDR2 SVGAGI. The CDR3 protein is CASTGQGLKTQYF. The CDR3 DNA reads as TGTGCCAGCACTGGACAGGGCCTTAAGACCCAGTACTTC.

The chain carries TRBV7-9 and TRBJ2-1, with TRBD2 matching 13 bases. The CDR3 spans 17 residues. Germline V lookup: CDR1 SEHNR, CDR2 FQNEAQ (reference sequence). With 5 bases clipped from V and 9 bases from J, the junction kept 13 bases outside the gene matches. The CDR3: CASSDVTLAGGPGEQFF. CDR3 nucleotides: TGTGCCAGCAGCGATGTCACACTAGCGGGAGGGCCGGGTGAGCAGTTCTTC.

V is TRBV3-1 and J is TRBJ1-2; unclear D gene. The CDR3 is 14 residues long. The germline V gene has CDR1 LGHDT and CDR2 YNNKEL (reference sequence). V was pared by 2 bases and J by 0 bases, with 7 bases between. CDR3 nucleotide sequence: TGTGCCAGCAGCCAAAAAGTATCTAACTATGGCTACACCTTC. Translated, it gives CASSQKVSNYGYTF.

This chain uses TRBV7-6 with TRBJ2-7; the match to TRBD2 covers 8 bases. The CDR3 extends over 18 amino acids. CDR1 is SGHVS, CDR2 FNYEAQ, per germline. With 3 bases clipped from V and 6 bases from J, the junction kept 19 bases outside the gene matches. The CDR3 nucleotides read TGTGCCAGCAGCTTTAACGCGGTCGGACTAGCACTAATAGGCGAGCAGTACTTC. It translates to CASSFNAVGLALIGEQYF.

This clonotype was recorded a few times. The CDR3 DNA reads TGTGCCTGGAGTTGGGGCACTGAAGCTTTCTTT. Translated, it gives CAWSWGTEAFF. The chain is built from TRBV30 and TRBJ1-1; D gene unclear. CDR1 and CDR2 from the germline V gene are GTSNPN and SVGIG (reference sequence). There are 11 residues in the CDR3. The germline V and J ends were trimmed by 2 bases and 4 bases, with 5 bases remaining between them.

The chain joins TRBV12-3 or TRBV12-4 to TRBJ2-5, with TRBD2 identical over 8 bases. V lost 8 bases to trimming and J lost 4 bases; unmatched junction nucleotides: 9. The CDR3 has 14 amino acids. The CDR3 reads CASAPSGSRETQYF. The CDR3 DNA reads TGTGCCAGCGCCCCCAGCGGGAGCCGAGAGACCCAGTACTTC.